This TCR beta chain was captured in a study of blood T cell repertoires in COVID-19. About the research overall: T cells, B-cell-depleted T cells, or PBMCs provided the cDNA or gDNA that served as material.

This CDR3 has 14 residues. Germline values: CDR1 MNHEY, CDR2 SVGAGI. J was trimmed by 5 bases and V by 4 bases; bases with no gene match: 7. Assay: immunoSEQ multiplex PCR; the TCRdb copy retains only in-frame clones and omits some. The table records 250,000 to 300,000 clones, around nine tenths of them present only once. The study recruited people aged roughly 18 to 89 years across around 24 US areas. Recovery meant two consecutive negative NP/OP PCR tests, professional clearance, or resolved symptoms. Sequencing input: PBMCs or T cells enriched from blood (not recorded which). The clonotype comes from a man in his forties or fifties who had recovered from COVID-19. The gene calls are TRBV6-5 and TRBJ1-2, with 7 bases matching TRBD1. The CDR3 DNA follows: TGTGCCAGCAGTTCAGGACAGGCGAATTATGGCTACACCTTC. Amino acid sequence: CASSSGQANYGYTF.